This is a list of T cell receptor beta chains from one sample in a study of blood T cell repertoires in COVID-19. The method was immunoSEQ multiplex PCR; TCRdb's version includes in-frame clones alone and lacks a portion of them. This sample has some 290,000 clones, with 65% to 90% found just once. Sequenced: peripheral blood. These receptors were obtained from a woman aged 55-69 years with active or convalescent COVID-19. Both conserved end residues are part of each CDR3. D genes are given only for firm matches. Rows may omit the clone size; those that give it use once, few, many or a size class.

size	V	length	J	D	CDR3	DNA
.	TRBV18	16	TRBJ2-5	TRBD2	CASSPLSGGIQETQYF	TGTGCCAGCTCACCACTTAGCGGGGGGATTCAAGAGACCCAGTACTTC
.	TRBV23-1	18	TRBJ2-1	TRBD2	CASSQYTRERGGHNEQFF	TGCGCCAGCAGTCAATATACGAGAGAGCGGGGGGGCCACAATGAGCAGTTCTTC
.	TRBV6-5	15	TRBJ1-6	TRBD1	CASRIQGVYNSPLHF	TGTGCCAGCAGAATACAGGGGGTATATAATTCACCCCTCCACTTT
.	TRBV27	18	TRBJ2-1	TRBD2	CASSSSWTSGELGYEQFF	TGTGCCAGCAGTTCCTCTTGGACTAGCGGGGAGTTGGGATATGAGCAGTTCTTC
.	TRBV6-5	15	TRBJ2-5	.	CASSYAGGRVETQYF	TGTGCCAGCAGTTACGCCGGTGGCAGGGTAGAGACCCAGTACTTC
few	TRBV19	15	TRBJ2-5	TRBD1	CATSLGQERTETQYF	TGTGCCACTTCCTTAGGACAGGAAAGGACGGAGACCCAGTACTTC
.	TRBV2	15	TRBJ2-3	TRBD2	CASSRTSGGLDTQYF	TGTGCCAGCAGCAGGACTAGCGGGGGCCTGGATACGCAGTATTTT
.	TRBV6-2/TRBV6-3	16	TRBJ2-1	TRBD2	CASSPELAGGLNEQFF	TGTGCCAGCAGCCCTGAACTAGCGGGGGGGCTCAATGAGCAGTTCTTC
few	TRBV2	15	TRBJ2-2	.	CASTLEGGGHRELFF	TGTGCCAGCACATTGGAGGGTGGGGGTCATCGGGAGCTGTTTTTT
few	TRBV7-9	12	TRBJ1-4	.	CASSLNREVEFF	TGTGCCAGCAGCTTAAACAGGGAAGTGGAGTTTTTT
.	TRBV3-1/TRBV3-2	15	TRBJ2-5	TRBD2	CASSQEPSGVETQYF	TGTGCCAGCAGCCAAGAACCCAGCGGGGTGGAGACCCAGTACTTC
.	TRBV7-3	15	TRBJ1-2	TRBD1	CASSLSGTGVYGYTF	TGTGCCAGCAGCTTATCCGGGACAGGGGTCTATGGCTACACCTTC
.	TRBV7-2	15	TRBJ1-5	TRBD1	CASSLGTGGVWPQHF	TGTGCCAGCAGCTTAGGGACAGGGGGAGTATGGCCCCAGCATTTT
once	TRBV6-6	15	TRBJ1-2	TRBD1	CASSYSPDRGTGYTF	TGTGCCAGCAGTTACTCACCCGACAGGGGGACTGGCTACACCTTC
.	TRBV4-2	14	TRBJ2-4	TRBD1	CASSQTGGGNIQYF	TGTGCCAGCAGCCAGACAGGGGGCGGAAACATTCAGTACTTC
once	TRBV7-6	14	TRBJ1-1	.	CASSPGGGGTEAFF	TGTGCCAGCAGTCCCGGGGGGGGCGGGACTGAAGCTTTCTTT
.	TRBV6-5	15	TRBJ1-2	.	CASRGGGGSLYGYTF	TGTGCCAGCAGAGGCGGTGGAGGGTCCCTGTATGGCTACACCTTC
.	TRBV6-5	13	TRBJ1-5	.	CASSGLGNQPQHF	TGTGCCAGCAGCGGTCTTGGCAATCAGCCCCAGCATTTT
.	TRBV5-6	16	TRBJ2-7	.	CASSLFRDIPKYEQYF	TGTGCCAGCAGCTTGTTCCGGGATATCCCCAAGTACGAGCAGTACTTC
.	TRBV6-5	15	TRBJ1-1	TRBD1	CASSPGQGAATEAFF	TGTGCCAGCAGTCCGGGACAGGGGGCGGCCACTGAAGCTTTCTTT
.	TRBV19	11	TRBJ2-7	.	CATEQGYEQYF	TGTGCCACTGAACAGGGTTACGAGCAGTACTTC
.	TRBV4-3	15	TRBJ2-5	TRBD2	CASSQETSGEETQYF	TGCGCCAGCAGCCAAGAAACTAGCGGGGAAGAGACCCAGTACTTC
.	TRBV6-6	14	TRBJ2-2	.	CASSSTGNTGELFF	TGTGCCAGCAGTTCCACAGGGAACACCGGGGAGCTGTTTTTT
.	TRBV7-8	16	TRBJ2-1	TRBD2	CASIEIRAGDYNEQFF	TGTGCCAGTATAGAAATCAGAGCGGGGGACTACAATGAGCAGTTCTTC
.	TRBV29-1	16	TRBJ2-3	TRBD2	CSVVSGGANIADTQYF	TGCAGCGTTGTCAGCGGGGGGGCCAATATAGCAGATACGCAGTATTTT
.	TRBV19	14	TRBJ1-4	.	CASNYGAGNEKLFF	TGTGCCAGTAATTACGGAGCCGGGAATGAAAAACTGTTTTTT
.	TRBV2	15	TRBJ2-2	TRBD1	CASRATGVGTGELFF	TGTGCCAGCAGAGCCACAGGGGTGGGCACCGGGGAGCTGTTTTTT
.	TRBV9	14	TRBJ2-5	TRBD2	CASSVTGGVQTQYF	TGTGCCAGCAGCGTAACCGGGGGGGTTCAGACCCAGTACTTC
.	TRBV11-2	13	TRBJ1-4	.	CASRTSGEEKLFF	TGTGCCAGCAGAACCTCAGGGGAGGAAAAACTGTTTTTT
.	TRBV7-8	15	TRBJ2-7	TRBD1	CASSLEGTENYEQYF	TGTGCCAGCAGCTTAGAAGGGACAGAAAACTACGAGCAGTACTTC
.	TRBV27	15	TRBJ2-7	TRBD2	CASSLYSGGAYEQYF	TGTGCCAGCAGCCTTTATAGCGGGGGGGCCTACGAGCAGTACTTC
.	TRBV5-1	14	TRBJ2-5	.	CASSLAQGQETQYF	TGCGCCAGCAGCTTGGCCCAGGGACAAGAGACCCAGTACTTC
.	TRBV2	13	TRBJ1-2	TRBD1	CASSADRGEGYTF	TGTGCCAGCAGTGCCGACAGGGGCGAGGGCTACACCTTC
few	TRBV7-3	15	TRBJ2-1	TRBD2	CASSLGGGLLHEQFF	TGTGCCAGCAGCTTAGGCGGGGGGCTTCTGCATGAGCAGTTCTTC
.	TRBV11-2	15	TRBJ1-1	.	CASSLAGGFNTEAFF	TGTGCCAGCAGCCTAGCGGGGGGGTTTAACACTGAAGCTTTCTTT
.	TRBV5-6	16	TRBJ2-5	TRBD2	CASSLVAGAPLETQYF	TGTGCCAGCAGCCTCGTAGCGGGGGCCCCCCTGGAGACCCAGTACTTC
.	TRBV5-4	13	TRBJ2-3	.	CASSLSGTDTQYF	TGTGCCAGCAGCTTGTCAGGCACAGATACGCAGTATTTT
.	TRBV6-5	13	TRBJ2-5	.	CASSYSGKETQYF	TGTGCCAGCAGTTATTCAGGGAAAGAGACCCAGTACTTC
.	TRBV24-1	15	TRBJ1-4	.	CATSDFGGPGRKLFF	TGTGCCACCAGTGATTTTGGAGGGCCGGGGAGAAAACTGTTTTTT
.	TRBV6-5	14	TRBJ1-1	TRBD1	CASSQTGQGTEAFF	TGTGCCAGCAGCCAAACGGGACAGGGCACTGAAGCTTTCTTT
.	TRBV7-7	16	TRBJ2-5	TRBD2	CASSLGAAGGQETQYF	TGTGCTAGCAGCTTAGGCGCAGCGGGGGGCCAAGAGACCCAGTACTTC